One T cell receptor (beta chain) is described in this entry. The CDR3 runs 17 residues. The germline CDR1 and CDR2 sequences are DFQATT and SNEGSKA (reference sequence). Trimming removed 6 bases at V and 2 bases at J, with 23 bases between. These data are taken from a study of regulatory T cells in long-lasting Graves disease. Investigators prepared the TCR beta libraries by applying iRepertoire HTBI primers and Arm-PCR of CDR3 regions. TCRdb re-analysed the multiplex PCR reads in MiXCR, keeping a single row per CDR3 protein. Among 420,000 or so distinct CDR3 sequences listed, 23% were seen once. Described time point: persistent/refractory GD, antithyroid drugs over 5 years with positive TRAb. PBMCs were the source of the RNA used for TCR sequencing.

Sample: peripheral blood mononuclear cells (PBMCs), taken when the disease was refractory, from a patient treated with antithyroid drugs. This rearrangement joins TRBV20-1 to TRBJ1-5; D possibly corresponds to TRBD1 (6 bases). The sequence came from a female donor with Graves disease. The CDR3 nucleotides are TGCAGTGCAAAAAAGACAGGAGGCTATGGGGGCAATCAGCCCCAGCATTTT. Translation gives CSAKKTGGYGGNQPQHF.